The rows below give T cell receptor beta chains drawn from one sample of a study of cytomegalovirus exposure and HLA in healthy donors. The data were produced by immunoSEQ multiplex PCR, yet TCRdb's version contains in-frame clones alone and is incomplete. The profile shows around 150,000 clones, roughly four fifths of them singletons. Material: PBMCs. The receptors originated from a girl aged 2-10 years in good health and CMV-seropositive. Both conserved end residues are part of each CDR3. Each record gives: clone size, V gene, J gene, D gene, CDR3 DNA, CDR3 protein. A D gene is named only where the DNA matches it firmly. Clone size appears in some rows only: once, few, many, or a class for an expanded clone.

>once|TRBV5-1|TRBJ2-5|-
TGCGCCAGCAGCTTGGCTACGGGGGTCCAAGAGACCCAGTACTTC
CASSLATGVQETQYF
>few|TRBV19|TRBJ2-5|TRBD1
TGTGCCAGTAGTATGAGGGGGCTGCAAGAGACCCAGTACTTC
CASSMRGLQETQYF
>-|TRBV6-1|TRBJ2-7|TRBD2
TGTGCCAGCAGTGGGCACCCCTCTAGCGGGAGATCCTACGAGCAGTACTTC
CASSGHPSSGRSYEQYF
>once|TRBV27|TRBJ2-7|TRBD1
TGTGCCAGCAGCGACAGGGGTGGTCACGAGCAGTACTTC
CASSDRGGHEQYF
>-|TRBV7-9|TRBJ2-3|TRBD1
TGTGCCAGCAGCTCCAGGGACAGGCGAGTAACAGATACGCAGTATTTT
CASSSRDRRVTDTQYF
>-|TRBV15|TRBJ2-2|TRBD2
TGTGCCACCAGCAGCGACCGGACTAGCGGTGCACCGAACACCGGGGAGCTGTTTTTT
CATSSDRTSGAPNTGELFF
>once|TRBV6-5|TRBJ1-2|-
TGTGCCAGCAGTGCCGACTTCCATGGCTACACCTTC
CASSADFHGYTF
>-|TRBV10-3|TRBJ2-3|TRBD2
TGTGCCGCCCGCACCGGCCCTAGCGGGGGGGGAGATACGCAGTATTTT
CAARTGPSGGGDTQYF
>-|TRBV10-3|TRBJ2-7|TRBD2
TGTGCCATCAGTGCCGGGACTAGCTACGAGCAGTACTTC
CAISAGTSYEQYF
>-|TRBV5-4|TRBJ2-7|-
TGTGCCAGCAGCTCAAGGAAACAGGGCCACGAGCAGTACTTC
CASSSRKQGHEQYF
>few|TRBV28|TRBJ1-5|TRBD1
TGTGCCAGCAGTTTGGGGTGGGACAGGACAACTGATCAGCCCCAGCATTTT
CASSLGWDRTTDQPQHF
>-|TRBV30|TRBJ1-1|-
TGTGCCTGGAGACTTTTAAGCACTGAAGCTTTCTTT
CAWRLLSTEAFF
>-|TRBV5-1|TRBJ1-2|TRBD1
TGCGCCAGCAGCTTGGTCGAACAGGGGTCCTATGGCTACACCTTC
CASSLVEQGSYGYTF
>-|TRBV5-4|TRBJ2-7|TRBD2
TGTGCCAGCAGCTCCCTTGGCGGGAGGAGAGGCGAGCAGTACTTC
CASSSLGGRRGEQYF
>-|TRBV5-1|TRBJ2-3|TRBD2
TGCGCCAGCAGCTTGGAGTGGCGGGAGGCCCGCACAGATACGCAGTATTTT
CASSLEWREARTDTQYF
>-|TRBV30|TRBJ2-2|TRBD1
TGTGCCTGGACTCTCCGAGACAGGGACACCGGGGAGCTGTTTTTT
CAWTLRDRDTGELFF
>-|TRBV30|TRBJ2-3|-
TGTGCCTGGAGGGAGGGGGCAAGCACAGATACGCAGTATTTT
CAWREGASTDTQYF
>few|TRBV20-1|TRBJ2-1|-
TGCAGTGCTGAGTCCCACAATGAGCAGTTCTTC
CSAESHNEQFF
>-|TRBV30|TRBJ1-1|TRBD1
TGTGCCTGGAGCGCGACAGGGGGAACTTTCTTT
CAWSATGGTFF
>few|TRBV6-4|TRBJ2-1|TRBD2
TGTGCCAGCAGTCCCGGGACTAGCGGGGACAATGAGCAGTTCTTC
CASSPGTSGDNEQFF
>-|TRBV2|TRBJ2-7|TRBD1
TGTGCCAGCAGGGCACAGGGGGTATTGAACGAGCAGTACTTC
CASRAQGVLNEQYF
>-|TRBV5-1|TRBJ1-4|TRBD1
TGCGCCAGCAGTCGACCGACCCGGGACAGGAGTAATGAAAAACTGTTTTTT
CASSRPTRDRSNEKLFF
>-|TRBV28|TRBJ1-3|-
TGTGCCAGCACTCTTCCTAGGACAGTCGGGGCCAGATACACCATATATTTT
CASTLPRTVGARYTIYF
>-|TRBV2|TRBJ1-4|TRBD1
TGTGCCAGCAGCTGGGGGACAGGGAGTAATGAAAAACTGTTTTTT
CASSWGTGSNEKLFF
>-|TRBV18|TRBJ1-1|-
TGTGCCAGCTCCCAGTCAGGGAACACTGAAGCTTTCTTT
CASSQSGNTEAFF
>-|TRBV27|TRBJ2-7|-
TGTGCCAGCAGTCCCCAAGCCCGCCCCTACGAGCAGTACTTC
CASSPQARPYEQYF
>-|TRBV7-9|TRBJ2-7|TRBD2
TGTGCCAGCCTGGGCGGGAGCCCCCACTACTACGAGCAGTACTTC
CASLGGSPHYYEQYF
>-|TRBV6-5|TRBJ2-7|TRBD2
TGTGCCAGCAGTTCTAGCGGGAGGTACGGGTACGAGCAGTACTTC
CASSSSGRYGYEQYF
>-|TRBV5-1|TRBJ2-1|TRBD2
TGCGCCAGCCGGACTAGTTTCTCCTACAATGAGCAGTTCTTC
CASRTSFSYNEQFF
>-|TRBV9|TRBJ2-7|-
TGTGCCAGCAGCGTAGGTCGTGGGAGCTACGAGCAGTACTTC
CASSVGRGSYEQYF